This entry features one T cell receptor (beta chain) sequence. Patients were newly diagnosed with stage II-IVA oral cavity squamous cell carcinoma without prior systemic or radiation treatment. The source of the sample is a study of neoadjuvant anti-PD-1 for oral cavity cancer. Profiled with immunoSEQ multiplex PCR; TCRdb holds only in-frame clones, not every one. The table lists 13,000 to 15,000 clones, 55% to 75% of them singletons. Sequencing used PBMCs, obtained before nivolumab (anti-PD-1) treatment. The source is a person between 35 and 79 years old with oral cavity squamous cell carcinoma.

CDR3: CASSLAARRGDKLFF. The CDR3 coding sequence is TGTGCCAGCAGCTTAGCGGCGCGGCGAGGAGATAAACTGTTTTTT. This chain links TRBV7-6 with TRBJ1-4, with D hard to call. Germline values: CDR1 SGHVS, CDR2 FNYEAQ. The CDR3 spans 15 residues. The V end lost 0 bases, the J end lost 11 bases, and 16 bases lay between the germline ends. The full variable domain, completed using reference TRBV7-6 and TRBJ1-4, is GAGVSQSPRYKVTKRGQDVALRCDPISGHVSLYWYRQALGQGPEFLTYFNYEAQQDKSGLPNDRFSAERPEGSISTLTIQRTEQRDSAMYRCASSLAARRGDKLFFGSGTQLSVL.